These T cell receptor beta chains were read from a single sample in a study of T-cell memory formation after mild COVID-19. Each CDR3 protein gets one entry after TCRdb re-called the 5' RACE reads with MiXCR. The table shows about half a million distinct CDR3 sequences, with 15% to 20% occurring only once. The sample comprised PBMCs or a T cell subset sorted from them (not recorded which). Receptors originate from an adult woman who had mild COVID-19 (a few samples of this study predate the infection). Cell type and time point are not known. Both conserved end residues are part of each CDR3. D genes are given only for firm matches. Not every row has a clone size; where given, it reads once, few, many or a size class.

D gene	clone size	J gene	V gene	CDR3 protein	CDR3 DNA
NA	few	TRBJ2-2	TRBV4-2	CASAFDTGELFF	TGTGCCAGCGCCTTCGACACCGGGGAGCTGTTTTTT
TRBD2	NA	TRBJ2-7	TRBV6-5	CASSYSTGTSSHEQYF	TGTGCCAGCAGTTACTCCACCGGGACTAGCAGCCACGAGCAGTACTTC
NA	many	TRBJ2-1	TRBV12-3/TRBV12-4	CASSLVSSSYNEQFF	TGTGCCAGCAGTTTAGTTTCGAGCTCCTACAATGAGCAGTTCTTC
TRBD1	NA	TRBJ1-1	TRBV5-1	CASSPEQGALGTEAFF	TGCGCCAGCAGCCCCGAACAGGGGGCTTTGGGCACTGAAGCTTTCTTT
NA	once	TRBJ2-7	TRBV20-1	CSARGARRGQGRGYEQYF	TGCAGTGCTAGGGGGGCGAGGAGAGGGCAGGGCAGGGGATACGAGCAGTACTTC
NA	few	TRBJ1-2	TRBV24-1	CATSDFTGLDGYTF	TGTGCCACCAGTGATTTTACAGGGTTGGACGGCTACACCTTC
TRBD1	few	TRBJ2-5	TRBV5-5	CASKQGFQETQYF	TGTGCCAGCAAACAGGGGTTCCAAGAGACCCAGTACTTC
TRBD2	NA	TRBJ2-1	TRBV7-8	CASSPRTSGSPYNEQFF	TGTGCCAGCAGCCCGAGGACTAGCGGGAGCCCCTACAATGAGCAGTTCTTC
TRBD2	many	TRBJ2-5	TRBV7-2	CASSRLAGVETQYF	TGTGCCAGCAGTCGACTAGCGGGGGTTGAGACCCAGTACTTC
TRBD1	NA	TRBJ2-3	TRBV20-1	CSARRDRNPRDTQYF	TGCAGTGCTAGAAGGGACAGAAACCCGAGGGATACGCAGTATTTT